This paragraph covers one T cell receptor delta chain sequence. Its antigen remains unidentified. Given a far larger clone just one base away, this is likely a sequencing read error. This entry is derived from a study of delta chains in infants with herpesvirus infections. On the study more broadly: From birth, Ugandan infants were followed prospectively for primary CMV infection. Infants infected with CMV after birth were searched for public fetal Vdelta1/Vgamma8 clonotype.

The study's findings and limits: No race- or environment-matched controls existed, and samples were few.

Germline V gives CDR1 TSWWSYY, CDR2 QGS. Trimming cost V 1 base and J 4 bases; bases outside gene matches: 18. This CDR3 has 22 amino acids. Reverse transcription of PBMC RNA used primers specific for the gamma and delta chains. TCRdb reanalysed the RT-PCR reads with CATT. This sample has 250 to 400 delta-chain clones, with roughly 60% found just once. The specimen comprised peripheral blood, sampled at time point 1 of longitudinal follow-up. The source of this sequence is a human donor who was a Ugandan infant, either HIV-exposed or HIV-unexposed (not recorded which). The chain couples TRDV1 to TRDJ2; 13 bases map to TRDD3. Here the CDR3 DNA reads TGTGCTCTTGGGGAACCAGGGGGACCGTACTGGGGGATACGCGAGGGGACAGCACAACTCTTCTTT. Translation: CALGEPGGPYWGIREGTAQLFF.